These 25 T cell receptor beta chains share one sample of origin, sequenced in a study of blood T cell repertoires in COVID-19. Clones were sequenced by immunoSEQ multiplex PCR, and TCRdb holds only the in-frame ones, with some missing. Counted here are 95,000 to 120,000 clones, just over 70% occurring once; the ten biggest clones make up 1.5% to 2%. Specimen: peripheral blood. The receptors here all came from a woman in her thirties or forties with acute or convalescent COVID-19.

As DNA, the CDR3 is TGCGCCAGCAGCAACCGGACAGGGTATTACTATGGCTACACCTTC. Its protein product is CASSNRTGYYYGYTF. The V gene is TRBV4-1, the J gene TRBJ1-2; 8 positions match TRBD1. The junction had 8 bases not matched to a gene; V was cut back by 5 bases and J by 3 bases. The CDR3 is 15 residues long. CDR1 and CDR2 (germline): MGHRA, YSYEKL.

V and J are TRBV28 and TRBJ1-5, with a possible D match to TRBD1 (6 bases). In germline, CDR1 is MDHEN, CDR2 SYDVKM. CDR3 size: 14 residues. With 8 bases removed from V and 3 bases from J, the gap between germline ends came to 14 bases. CDR3 in DNA: TGTGCCAGCTTAGCCGCAGGGGCCAATCAGCCCCAGCATTTT. This codes for CASLAAGANQPQHF. Looking up the rest from reference TRBV28 and TRBJ1-5 gives the full variable domain: DVKVTQSSRYLVKRTGEKVFLECVQDMDHENMFWYRQDPGLGLRLIYFSYDVKMKEKGDIPEGYSVSREKKERFSLILESASTNQTSMYLCASLAAGANQPQHFGDGTRLSIL.

This rearrangement joins TRBV4-2 to TRBJ2-5; TRBD2 aligns across 12 bases. Per the germline V gene, CDR1 is LGHNA and CDR2 is YNFKEQ. Losses at the gene ends were 0 bases for V and 5 bases for J; bases not matched to a gene: 7. The CDR3 has 17 residues. The CDR3 spells CASSQDLAGGPGETQYF. CDR3 DNA sequence: TGTGCCAGCAGCCAAGACCTAGCGGGGGGGCCAGGGGAGACCCAGTACTTC.

The chain couples TRBV19 to TRBJ1-5; unclear D gene. The CDR3 contains 15 residues. Trimming took 3 bases from V and 0 from J, leaving 9 bases between them. Germline V CDR1 and CDR2: LNHDA, SQIVND (reference sequence). CDR3 sequence (DNA): TGTGCCAGTAGTATCACGGTGAATAGCAATCAGCCCCAGCATTTT. Translating gives CASSITVNSNQPQHF.

The chain links TRBV5-1 to TRBJ2-1; 11 nucleotides agree with TRBD2. Germline V gene sequence: CDR1 SGHRS, CDR2 YFSETQ. Trimming took 6 bases from V and 6 from J; bases not matched to a gene: 5. The CDR3 consists of 14 residues. CDR3 nucleotides: TGCGCCAGCACTATAGCGGGGGGGTCCAATGAGCAGTTCTTC. This encodes CASTIAGGSNEQFF.

The chain links TRBV18 to TRBJ1-2; D gene ambiguous. Deletions cut 6 bases from V and 8 bases from J, with 13 bases between. Germline values: CDR1 KGHSH, CDR2 LQKENI. CDR3 length: 12 residues. The CDR3, as DNA: TGTGCCAGCTCCACGTCGGGAGAGGGCTACACCTTC. Amino acids: CASSTSGEGYTF.

The gene calls are TRBV2 and TRBJ2-1; D is perhaps TRBD1 (6 bases). Germline CDR1 reads SNHLY; CDR2 reads FYNNEI. The CDR3 totals 14 residues. The germline V and J ends were trimmed by 6 bases and 10 bases, with 19 bases remaining between them. The CDR3 sequence is CASRQGFSYGEQFF. The CDR3, as DNA: TGTGCCAGCAGACAGGGTTTCTCCTACGGGGAGCAGTTCTTC.

This clone was counted between two and nine times. V usage is TRBV2 and J usage is TRBJ2-2; 10 nucleotides match TRBD2. The CDR3 has 16 amino acids. V was clipped by 6 bases and J by 4 bases; unmatched bases: 8. CDR1 and CDR2 (germline): SNHLY, FYNNEI. CDR3 DNA sequence: TGTGCCAGCAGCCCTACCACTAGCGGGGTCACCGGGGAGCTGTTTTTT. Its protein product is CASSPTTSGVTGELFF.

The J gene is TRBJ1-1, the V gene TRBV11-2; 12 bases are a match to TRBD1. Looked up from germline, CDR1 is SGHAT and CDR2 is FQNNGV. This CDR3 contains 14 residues. V lost 1 base, J lost 10 bases, and 4 bases stayed unmatched. CDR3 protein: CASSLGGQGAGAFF. The CDR3 nucleotides read TGTGCCAGCAGCTTAGGGGGACAGGGGGCCGGAGCTTTCTTT.

This chain uses TRBV19 with TRBJ2-7, with 7 bases identical to TRBD1. Germline assignment: CDR1 LNHDA and CDR2 SQIVND (reference sequence). The CDR3 is 13 amino acids. J was trimmed by 2 bases and V by 4 bases; bases with no gene match: 2. As DNA, the CDR3 is TGTGCCAGTAGTACGGGACAGACCTACGAGCAGTACTTC. Protein product: CASSTGQTYEQYF. The complete variable domain, with remaining parts taken from reference TRBV19 and TRBJ2-7, reads DGGITQSPKYLFRKEGQNVTLSCEQNLNHDAMYWYRQDPGQGLRLIYYSQIVNDFQKGDIAEGYSVSREKKESFPLTVTSAQKNPTAFYLCASSTGQTYEQYFGPGTRLTVT.

This clone was counted between two and nine times. The chain employs TRBV5-1 and TRBJ2-7; 7 bases are shared with TRBD1. V lost 1 base and J lost 5; bases outside the gene matches: 9. Germline-derived CDR1 and CDR2 are SGHRS and YFSETQ. The CDR3 has 15 residues. The CDR3 DNA is TGCGCCAGCAGCTTGTTCGGACAGGAAGTCCACGAGCAGTACTTC. Amino acids: CASSLFGQEVHEQYF.

The V and J genes are TRBV4-1 and TRBJ1-1, with D perhaps TRBD1 (5 bases). Germline V gene sequence: CDR1 MGHRA, CDR2 YSYEKL. V was trimmed by 5 bases and J by 3 bases, leaving 19 bases between them. This CDR3 comprises 16 residues. This chain's CDR3 is CASSFNSLEGDTEAFF. The CDR3 DNA is TGCGCCAGCAGCTTCAACTCCCTCGAAGGGGACACTGAAGCTTTCTTT.

The chain links TRBV5-4 to TRBJ2-2, with TRBD1 matching over 7 bases. The length of the CDR3 is 15 residues. V lost 5 bases to trimming and J lost 1 base; unmatched junction nucleotides: 5. CDR1 and CDR2 (germline): SGHNT, YYREEE (reference sequence). This CDR3 is CASSRTGLNTGELFF. Here the CDR3 DNA reads TGTGCCAGCAGTAGGACAGGCCTGAACACCGGGGAGCTGTTTTTT.

V gene TRBV4-3 combines with J gene TRBJ1-2; the match to TRBD1 covers 10 bases. Germline V gives CDR1 LGHNA, CDR2 YSLEER. The V segment lost 6 bases and the J segment 2 bases; nucleotides outside the gene matches: 3. The CDR3 sequence is 14 residues long. The CDR3 reads CASRSGQGNYGYTF. CDR3 nucleotide sequence: TGCGCCAGCAGATCGGGACAGGGGAACTATGGCTACACCTTC.

This chain connects TRBV5-1 to TRBJ2-3, with TRBD2 matching over 14 bases. CDR1 SGHRS and CDR2 YFSETQ come from the germline V gene. Trimming took 3 bases from V and 5 from J; bases not matched to a gene: 8. There are 17 residues in the CDR3. The CDR3 DNA is TGCGCCAGCAGCTCTGGACTAGCGGGGGGTCTAGTAGATACGCAGTATTTT. Its protein is CASSSGLAGGLVDTQYF.

This clone was observed a few times. V gene TRBV6-4 combines with J gene TRBJ2-2; 7 nucleotides match TRBD1. With V trimmed by 6 bases and J by 4 bases, 5 bases remained unmatched. The CDR3 contains 14 residues. The germline CDR1 and CDR2 sequences are MRHNA and SNTAGT. This CDR3 reads CASSRDRATGELFF. CDR3 DNA: TGTGCCAGCAGCAGGGACAGAGCCACCGGGGAGCTGTTTTTT.

There are a few counts of this clone. V usage is TRBV9 and J usage is TRBJ2-1, with 10 bases identical to TRBD2. This CDR3 region has 14 residues. The V and J ends lost 1 base and 6 bases, in that order; junction bases with no gene match: 1. Germline V gives CDR1 SGDLS, CDR2 YYNGEE. CDR3 sequence (DNA): TGTGCCAGCAGCGTAATAGCGGGGGGCAATGAGCAGTTCTTC. It yields the protein CASSVIAGGNEQFF.

The chain links TRBV5-1 to TRBJ1-1, with 9 bases aligning to TRBD1. The length of the CDR3 is 13 residues. The V and J ends lost 5 bases and 3 bases, in that order; junction bases with no gene match: 2. CDR1 SGHRS and CDR2 YFSETQ come from the germline V gene. CDR3 nucleotide sequence: TGCGCCAGCAGGACAGGGGGTGACACTGAAGCTTTCTTT. This encodes CASRTGGDTEAFF.

This clone was picked up a small number of times. The J gene is TRBJ2-7, the V gene TRBV19, with D possibly being TRBD2 (6 bases). Trimming stripped 4 bases from V and 0 bases from J, with 13 bases between. CDR3 length: 15 residues. CDR1 LNHDA and CDR2 SQIVND come from the germline V gene (reference sequence). CDR3: CASSTGRDFSYEQYF. The CDR3 DNA reads as TGTGCCAGTAGTACAGGACGGGACTTCTCCTACGAGCAGTACTTC. The variable domain in full, with the rest retrieved from reference TRBV19 and TRBJ2-7, is DGGITQSPKYLFRKEGQNVTLSCEQNLNHDAMYWYRQDPGQGLRLIYYSQIVNDFQKGDIAEGYSVSREKKESFPLTVTSAQKNPTAFYLCASSTGRDFSYEQYFGPGTRLTVT.

The rearrangement joins TRBV7-6 to TRBJ1-4, with a weak D call TRBD1 (6 bases). This CDR3 has 15 residues. Deletions cut 5 bases from V and 0 bases from J, with 10 bases between. The germline V gene encodes CDR1 SGHVS and CDR2 FNYEAQ. The CDR3, as DNA: TGTGCCAGCAGCCCTAGGACAGCAACTAATGAAAAACTGTTTTTT. As protein: CASSPRTATNEKLFF. Full variable domain (outside the CDR3, taken from reference TRBV7-6 and TRBJ1-4): GAGVSQSPRYKVTKRGQDVALRCDPISGHVSLYWYRQALGQGPEFLTYFNYEAQQDKSGLPNDRFSAERPEGSISTLTIQRTEQRDSAMYRCASSPRTATNEKLFFGSGTQLSVL.

This rearrangement joins TRBV6-5 to TRBJ1-4, with 7 bases that match TRBD1. J gave up 3 bases and V 4 bases, and 2 bases lay outside the gene matches. The CDR3 totals 14 residues. Germline CDR1 and CDR2: MNHEY and SVGAGI. For the CDR3, the DNA is TGTGCCAGCAGTTCGGGACAGTCTAATGAAAAACTGTTTTTT. It is translated as CASSSGQSNEKLFF.

CDR3: CASGPFGQKETQYF. In DNA, the CDR3 is TGTGCCAGCGGCCCCTTTGGGCAGAAAGAGACCCAGTACTTC. The chain combines TRBV27 with TRBJ2-5; no reliable D call. The CDR3 has 14 amino acids. V was pared by 8 bases and J by 3 bases, with 16 bases between. Germline-derived CDR1 and CDR2 are MNHEY and SMNVEV (reference sequence).

J is TRBJ2-7 and V is TRBV11-2; D is perhaps TRBD1 (5 bases). The CDR3 is made up of 15 amino acids. Germline CDR1 is SGHAT and CDR2 is FQNNGV. Trimming cost V 5 bases and J 7 bases, with 21 bases left between them. The CDR3 DNA reads TGTGCCAGCAGCCACGGTCAGGGCTTCGGGTCGGAGCAGTACTTC. It yields the protein CASSHGQGFGSEQYF.

The genes are TRBV27 and TRBJ1-1, with 8 bases that match TRBD1. CDR3 length: 14 amino acids. Losses at the gene ends were 5 bases for V and 2 bases for J; bases not matched to a gene: 4. Germline V gene sequence: CDR1 MNHEY, CDR2 SMNVEV (reference sequence). The chain's CDR3 is CASSEDRDNTEAFF. DNA for the CDR3: TGTGCCAGCAGTGAGGACAGGGATAACACTGAAGCTTTCTTT.

This chain joins TRBV18 and TRBJ2-5; TRBD1 agrees at 7 bases. The J segment lost 1 base and the V segment lost 3 bases, leaving 5 bases of the junction unmatched. Germline V CDR1 and CDR2: KGHSH, LQKENI. The length of the CDR3 is 15 residues. The CDR3, as DNA: TGTGCCAGCTCACCTCCCAGGGGGACCCAAGAGACCCAGTACTTC. Its protein product is CASSPPRGTQETQYF.